This T cell receptor beta chain was captured in a study of CD8+ T cells in alopecia areata (dated by TCRdb to the late 2010s). With regard to the full study: Treated patients were enrolled in an open-label pilot trial of oral tofacitinib, 5 to 10 mg twice daily, for moderate-to-severe alopecia areata. Tofacitinib was administered for 6 to 18 months, and 6 months of follow-up off drug were then conducted to assess delayed response and recurrence. Disease severity in treated patients was measured with the SALT score, which quantifies the percentage of affected scalp surface area. High-throughput TCRbeta sequencing was used to examine T cell clonal expansion in alopecia areata in both the C3H/HeJ mouse model and human patients. In humans, TCRbeta sequencing was performed on scalp tissue and on sorted CD4+ and CD8+ peripheral blood T cells from healthy controls and from patients with patchy or totalis/universalis alopecia areata. Patients on tofacitinib were biopsied at baseline and after 4 and 24 weeks of treatment, and several of the patients also had a later scalp biopsy. Scalp clonality was compared across normal scalp (n=4), patchy alopecia areata scalp (n=8), and alopecia totalis/universalis scalp (n=8). RNA was extracted with the PAXgene miRNA kit for fixed scalp, the miRNeasy kit for PBMCs, and the RNeasy kit for mouse skin. TCRbeta CDR3 regions were amplified by immunoSEQ multiplex PCR using 35 Vbeta forward and 13 Jbeta reverse primers.

The sample's time point label, in plain terms: 24 weeks on oral tofacitinib. In the paper's terms, the treatment or condition label means: oral pan-JAK inhibitor, 5-10 mg twice daily. Lesional scalp punch biopsies and peripheral blood were collected from alopecia areata patients. PBMCs were isolated by density centrifugation and stained for CD3, CD4 and CD8, after which CD4+ and CD8+ T cells were sorted on a FACSAria. The germline V gene specifies MRHNA as CDR1 and SNTAGT as CDR2. The CDR3 has 13 amino acids, counting the end cysteine and phenylalanine. Just the 39-base CDR3 DNA is kept, in frame starting at base 1. V sheds 5 bases and J sheds 13 bases, leaving 18 bases between their ends. Results the study describes overall, beyond this receptor: With tofacitinib, both scalp clonality and the number of expanded CD8+ clones among the top 100 scalp clones went down significantly. Lesional scalp, especially in alopecia totalis/universalis, showed higher clonality and more expanded CD8+ clones than normal scalp, suggesting antigenic drive. Because the treated cohort was small and included a single nonresponder, larger studies are needed to assess links between baseline CD8+ expansion and response. Unlike mouse skin, which is dominated by gammadelta T cells, normal human skin has resident alphabeta T cells that are also sequenced, and this complicates analysis of the scalp TCR repertoire. Many expanded lesional clones persisted in scalp and blood during tofacitinib treatment, which may partly explain relapse after stopping treatment. Shared TCR sequences between patients were less evident than in mice, which may be partly attributable to HLA diversity in the patient population.

Libraries were built with the immunoSEQ multiplex PCR assay. RNA was extracted from all samples and reverse transcribed into cDNA, which served as template for TCR sequencing. SuperScript III was used for first-strand cDNA synthesis, primed with a 2:1 mix of oligo-dT and random hexamers. A synthetic immune receptor repertoire was used to assess amplification bias, and residual bias was removed computationally. For the original study's pipeline: Raw reads were preprocessed to remove errors, and CDR3 was defined by IMGT conventions from the conserved cysteine to phenylalanine. Clonality was computed as 1 minus the Shannon entropy, with the entropy normalized by log2 of the number of productive unique TCRs. CD4 or CD8 identity of scalp clones was inferred by cross-referencing scalp TCRbeta sequences with sorted blood CD4 and CD8 repertoires. This is the immuneACCESS table as TCRdb keeps it, with only in-frame sequences that have V and J called. A part of the clones is gone; compared with another copy, unresolved V genes explain less than half, and the rest is unexplained. V, J and clone size are those of that table, while D and trimming were read from the DNA. A total of 200,000 or so clones appear in this sample, roughly 50% of them only once. Clones ranked in the top ten supply about 5.1% of the sample.

Of note for this clone: Its antigen specificity is not known. No much larger clone exists at a distance of one base, and base qualities are not known.

The TCR was taken from a human donor with alopecia areata. The sample was CD4+ T cells sorted from blood, taken at week 24, from a patient treated with tofacitinib. The chain joins TRBV6-4 to TRBJ2-1; the D gene is perhaps TRBD1 or TRBD2, as each covers 5 bases. The CDR3 amino acid sequence is: CASSSETGQGQFF. The DNA is as follows: TGTGCCAGCAGTTCCGAGACGGGGCAGGGACAGTTCTTC.